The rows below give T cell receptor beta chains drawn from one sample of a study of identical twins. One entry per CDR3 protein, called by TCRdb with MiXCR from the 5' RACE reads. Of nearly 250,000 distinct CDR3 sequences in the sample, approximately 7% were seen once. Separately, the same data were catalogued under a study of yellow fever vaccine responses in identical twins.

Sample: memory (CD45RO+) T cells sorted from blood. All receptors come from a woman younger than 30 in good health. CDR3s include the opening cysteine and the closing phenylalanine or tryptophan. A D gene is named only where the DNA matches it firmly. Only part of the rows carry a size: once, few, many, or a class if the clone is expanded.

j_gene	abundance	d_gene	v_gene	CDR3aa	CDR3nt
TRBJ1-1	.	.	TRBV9	CASSRDGFEAFF	TGTGCCAGCAGCCGAGACGGATTTGAAGCTTTCTTT
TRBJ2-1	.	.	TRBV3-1	CASDDLLDYNEQFF	TGTGCCTCCGATGACCTACTAGACTACAATGAGCAGTTCTTC
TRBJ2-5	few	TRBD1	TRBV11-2	CASSLDPGQPKETQYF	TGTGCCAGCAGTTTGGACCCGGGACAGCCCAAAGAGACCCAGTACTTC
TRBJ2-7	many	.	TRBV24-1	CATSPGTPSYEQYF	TGTGCCACCAGCCCCGGGACACCTTCCTACGAGCAGTACTTC
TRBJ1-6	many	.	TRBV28	CASSPPGLINSPLHF	TGTGCCAGCAGTCCGCCGGGACTGATAAATTCACCCCTCCACTTT
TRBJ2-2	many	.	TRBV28	CASSPRSLGELFF	TGTGCCAGCAGCCCTAGAAGCCTCGGGGAGCTGTTTTTT
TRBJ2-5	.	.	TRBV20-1	CSARPTPETQYF	TGCAGTGCTAGGCCCACCCCTGAGACCCAGTACTTC
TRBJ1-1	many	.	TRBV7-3	CASSSGLNTEAFF	TGTGCCAGCAGCTCCGGACTGAACACTGAAGCTTTCTTT
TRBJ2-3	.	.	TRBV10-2	CASKQTDTQYF	TGCGCCAGCAAACAGACGGATACGCAGTATTTT
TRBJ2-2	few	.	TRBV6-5	CASSDSGELFF	TGTGCCAGCAGTGACTCCGGGGAGCTGTTTTTT
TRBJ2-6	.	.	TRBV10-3	CAISEGLASGANVLTF	TGTGCCATCAGTGAGGGACTCGCGTCTGGGGCCAACGTCCTGACTTTC
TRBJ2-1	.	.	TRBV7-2	CASSFRGNNEQFF	TGTGCCAGCAGCTTCCGGGGTAACAATGAGCAGTTCTTC
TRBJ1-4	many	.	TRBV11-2	CASSAQITTNEKLFF	TGTGCCAGCAGCGCCCAGATAACAACTAATGAAAAACTGTTTTTT
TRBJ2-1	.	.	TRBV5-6	CASSSWGPDEQFF	TGTGCCAGCAGCTCCTGGGGACCCGATGAGCAGTTCTTC
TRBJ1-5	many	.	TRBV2	CASSLTSGTQPQHF	TGTGCCAGCAGTTTAACTTCAGGGACACAGCCCCAGCATTTT
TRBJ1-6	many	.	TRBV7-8	CASSLALRGNSPLHF	TGTGCCAGCAGCTTAGCCCTTAGGGGCAATTCACCCCTCCACTTT
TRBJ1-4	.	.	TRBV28	CASSSLGDGEKLFF	TGTGCCAGCAGCTCTCTCGGGGACGGAGAAAAACTGTTTTTT
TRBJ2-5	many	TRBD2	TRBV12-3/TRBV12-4	CASTLVGRETQYF	TGTGCCAGCACCCTTGTCGGGAGGGAGACCCAGTACTTC
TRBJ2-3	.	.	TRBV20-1	CSGKNPTTGTDTQYF	TGCAGTGGGAAGAACCCGACTACCGGCACAGATACGCAGTATTTT
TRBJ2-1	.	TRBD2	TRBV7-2	CASSTTGLAGVEQFF	TGTGCCAGCAGCACGACGGGACTAGCGGGGGTTGAGCAGTTCTTC
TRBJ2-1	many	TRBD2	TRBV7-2	CASSSTSGSPFF	TGTGCCAGCAGCTCGACTAGCGGGAGTCCGTTCTTC
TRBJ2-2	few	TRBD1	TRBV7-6	CASSLALGQTANTGELFF	TGTGCCAGCAGCTTAGCGCTGGGACAGACAGCGAACACCGGGGAGCTGTTTTTT
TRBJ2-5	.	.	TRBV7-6	CASSPAPGPWETQYF	TGTGCCAGCAGCCCGGCGCCAGGACCTTGGGAGACCCAGTACTTC
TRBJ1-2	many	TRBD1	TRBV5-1	CASSPLDRDYGYTF	TGCGCCAGCAGCCCTCTAGACAGGGACTATGGCTACACCTTC
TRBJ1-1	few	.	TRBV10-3	CAISERSGNTEAFF	TGTGCCATCAGTGAAAGGTCGGGCAACACTGAAGCTTTCTTT
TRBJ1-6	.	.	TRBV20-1	CSASQGFGSPLHF	TGCAGTGCTAGTCAGGGGTTCGGTTCACCCCTCCACTTT
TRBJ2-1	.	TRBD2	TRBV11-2	CASTTNRPGLGGEQFF	TGTGCCAGCACAACTAACCGACCGGGACTAGGGGGTGAGCAGTTCTTC
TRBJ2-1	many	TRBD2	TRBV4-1	CASSQGLAGGSLFF	TGCGCCAGCAGCCAGGGACTAGCGGGAGGAAGTTTGTTCTTC
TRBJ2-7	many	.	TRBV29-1	CSVGIASDEQYF	TGCAGCGTAGGGATAGCGAGCGACGAGCAGTACTTC
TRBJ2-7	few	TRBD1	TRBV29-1	CSAAPTGRYEQYF	TGCAGCGCCGCCCCGACAGGGCGATACGAGCAGTACTTC
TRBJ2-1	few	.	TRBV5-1	CASSPAGDSYNEQFF	TGCGCCAGCAGCCCGGCTGGCGACTCCTACAATGAGCAGTTCTTC
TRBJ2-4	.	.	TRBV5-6	CASSLYRDPLLAKNIQYF	TGTGCCAGCAGCTTGTACAGGGACCCACTCCTAGCCAAAAACATTCAGTACTTC
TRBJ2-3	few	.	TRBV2	CASRTGLSTDTQYF	TGTGCCAGCAGAACGGGACTTAGCACAGATACGCAGTATTTT
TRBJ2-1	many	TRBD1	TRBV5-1	CASSPPGGYNEQFF	TGCGCCAGCAGCCCTCCAGGGGGTTATAATGAGCAGTTCTTC
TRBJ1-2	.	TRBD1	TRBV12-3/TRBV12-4	CAICLGSARGLLKSGYTF	TGTGCCATCTGTTTAGGGTCAGCCAGGGGGCTATTGAAGTCAGGCTACACCTTC
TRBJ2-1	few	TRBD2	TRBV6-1	CASSPGAGGSNEQFF	TGTGCCAGCAGCCCCGGAGCGGGAGGCTCCAATGAGCAGTTCTTC
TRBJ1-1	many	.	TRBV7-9	CASSLISFGNTEAFF	TGTGCCAGCAGCTTAATTTCATTCGGGAACACTGAAGCTTTCTTT
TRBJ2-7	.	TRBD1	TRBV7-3	CASSLEGARSHEQYF	TGTGCCAGCAGCTTAGAGGGGGCGCGGTCCCACGAGCAGTACTTC
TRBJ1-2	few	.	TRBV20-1	CSARPGSSNYGYTF	TGCAGTGCTCGCCCGGGATCTTCTAACTATGGCTACACCTTC
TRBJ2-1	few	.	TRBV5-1	CASSLVGDPSYNEQFF	TGCGCCAGCAGCTTGGTGGGAGACCCCTCCTACAATGAGCAGTTCTTC
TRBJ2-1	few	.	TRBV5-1	CASSTAGTGYNEQFF	TGCGCCAGCAGCACCGCGGGGACCGGCTACAATGAGCAGTTCTTC
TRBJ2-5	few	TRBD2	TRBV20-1	CSAGIAGGETQYF	TGCAGTGCTGGGATAGCGGGAGGGGAGACCCAGTACTTC
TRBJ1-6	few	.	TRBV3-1	CASSLNWTPLHF	TGTGCCAGCAGCCTCAACTGGACACCCCTCCACTTT
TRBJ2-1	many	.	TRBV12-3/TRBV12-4	CASSFEGGPLNEQFF	TGTGCCAGCAGTTTTGAGGGGGGGCCTCTTAATGAGCAGTTCTTC
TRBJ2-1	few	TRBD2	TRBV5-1	CASSLPSGSYNEQFF	TGCGCCAGCAGCTTGCCCAGCGGGAGTTACAATGAGCAGTTCTTC
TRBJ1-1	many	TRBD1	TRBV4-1	CASRRTGDSEAFF	TGCGCCAGCAGGAGGACAGGGGACTCTGAAGCTTTCTTT
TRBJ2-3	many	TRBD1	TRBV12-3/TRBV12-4	CASTARQGADTQYF	TGTGCCAGCACCGCGCGGCAGGGGGCGGATACGCAGTATTTT
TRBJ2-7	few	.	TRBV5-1	CASSLLSAGYEQYF	TGCGCCAGCAGCCTGCTTTCCGCGGGCTACGAGCAGTACTTC
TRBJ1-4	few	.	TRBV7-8	CASSLGGSATNEKLFF	TGTGCCAGCAGCTTAGGAGGGTCCGCCACTAATGAAAAACTGTTTTTT
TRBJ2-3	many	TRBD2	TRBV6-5	CASSWGLAGGSGTQYF	TGTGCCAGCAGTTGGGGACTAGCGGGAGGTTCGGGGACGCAGTATTTT
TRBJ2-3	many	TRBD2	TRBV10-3	CAISAAGTSVFTDTQYF	TGTGCCATCAGTGCAGCCGGGACTAGCGTATTCACAGATACGCAGTATTTT
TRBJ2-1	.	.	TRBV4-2	CASSQPPHNEQFF	TGTGCCAGCAGCCAGCCCCCGCACAATGAGCAGTTCTTC
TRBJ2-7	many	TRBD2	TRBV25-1	CASKRGGGEQYF	TGTGCCAGCAAACGGGGGGGAGGGGAGCAGTACTTC
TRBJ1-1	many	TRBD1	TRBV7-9	CASSLDGTGTDTEAFF	TGTGCCAGCAGCTTGGATGGGACAGGGACGGACACTGAAGCTTTCTTT
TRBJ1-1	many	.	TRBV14	CASSQDPYLVLNTEAFF	TGTGCCAGCAGCCAAGACCCCTATCTTGTGCTGAACACTGAAGCTTTCTTT
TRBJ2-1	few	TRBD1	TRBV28	CASRKRQGAGEQFF	TGTGCCAGCAGAAAGAGACAGGGGGCGGGTGAGCAGTTCTTC
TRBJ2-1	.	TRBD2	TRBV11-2	CASSLETFSGGVYNEQFF	TGTGCCAGCAGCTTAGAGACTTTTAGCGGGGGCGTCTACAATGAGCAGTTCTTC
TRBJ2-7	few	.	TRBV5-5	CASSFLGGDEQYF	TGTGCCAGCAGTTTCCTTGGAGGGGACGAGCAGTACTTC